The 17 T cell receptor beta chains in this list originate from one sample, sequenced in a study of blood T cell repertoires in COVID-19. Some clones are missing from TCRdb's copy, which holds only in-frame ones; the method was immunoSEQ multiplex PCR. The repertoire holds about 240,000 clones, with 86% as singletons. The sample was peripheral blood. The receptors come from a man older than 75 with acute or convalescent COVID-19.

The genes are TRBV7-2 and TRBJ1-3; D may be TRBD1 (6 bases). CDR1 is SGHTA, CDR2 FQGNSA, per germline. The CDR3 runs 17 residues. V shed 3 bases and J shed 4 bases, with 19 bases lying between them. CDR3 protein: CASSFLGHRAGGNTIYF. DNA of the CDR3: TGTGCCAGCAGCTTTCTTGGCCACAGGGCTGGGGGAAACACCATATATTTT.

V is TRBV4-1 and J is TRBJ2-2; 12 bases agree with TRBD2. The V gene end was trimmed by 4 bases and the J gene end by 0 bases; junction bases not matched to a gene: 0. Germline assignment: CDR1 MGHRA and CDR2 YSYEKL. CDR3 size: 16 residues. This chain's CDR3 is CASSPSGGANTGELFF. The CDR3 DNA reads TGCGCCAGCAGCCCTAGCGGGGGGGCGAACACCGGGGAGCTGTTTTTT.

The table lists this clone with a count of one. The rearrangement uses TRBV6-2 or TRBV6-3 and TRBJ2-2, with D perhaps TRBD2 (6 bases). Germline V lookup: CDR1 MNHEY, CDR2 SVGEGT. This CDR3 has 15 amino acids. Between the trimmed V and J ends, which lost 6 bases and 3 bases, there was a span of 14 bases. CDR3 region: CASSLLSGDTGELFF. CDR3 coding DNA: TGTGCCAGCAGCCTACTTTCGGGAGACACCGGGGAGCTGTTTTTT.

This sequence joins TRBV3-1 (or the pseudogene TRBV3-2) and TRBJ2-7, with a tentative D call TRBD1 (6 bases). This CDR3 is 13 amino acids long. V dropped 6 bases and J dropped 4 bases, with 13 bases sitting between them. The germline CDR1 and CDR2 sequences are LGHDT and YNNKEL (reference sequence). CDR3 in amino acids: CASSPGVGYEQYF. Written as DNA, the CDR3 is TGTGCCAGCAGTCCAGGGGTAGGATACGAGCAGTACTTC.

The J gene is TRBJ1-1, the V gene TRBV12-3 or TRBV12-4; D not resolved. V was shortened by 2 bases and J by 3 bases, with 7 bases between the two germline ends. This CDR3 is 13 amino acids long. CDR3 protein: CASSLLGDTEAFF. Written as DNA, the CDR3 is TGTGCCAGCAGTTTACTCGGGGACACTGAAGCTTTCTTT.

CDR3 coding DNA: TGTGCCAGCAGAAAGGACAGAGGGTCCAATCAGCCCCAGCATTTT. Its translation: CASRKDRGSNQPQHF. V and J are TRBV7-2 and TRBJ1-5, with D perhaps TRBD1 (6 bases). Germline V gene data show CDR1 as SGHTA and CDR2 as FQGNSA. The CDR3 sequence is 15 residues long. Trimming stripped 6 bases from V and 3 bases from J, with 15 bases between.

This rearrangement joins TRBV6-6 to TRBJ1-2, with a possible D match to TRBD1 (5 bases). The germline V and J ends were trimmed by 0 bases and 2 bases, with 7 bases remaining between them. Germline V gene lookup returns CDR1 MNHNY and CDR2 SVGAGI (reference sequence). This CDR3 has 14 residues. The CDR3 sequence is CASSYSRGNYGYTF. The CDR3 coding sequence is TGTGCCAGCAGTTACTCACGGGGGAACTATGGCTACACCTTC.

V is TRBV18 and J is TRBJ2-7; TRBD2 agrees at 12 bases. The germline V gene has CDR1 KGHSH and CDR2 LQKENI. The V segment lost 3 bases and the J segment 4 bases; nucleotides outside the gene matches: 4. The CDR3 totals 15 residues. This CDR3 reads CASSPKTSGSYEQYF. The CDR3 DNA follows: TGTGCCAGCTCACCCAAGACTAGCGGGAGTTACGAGCAGTACTTC.

The rearrangement uses TRBV11-2 and TRBJ2-3; TRBD2 is a possible D gene (5 bases). The ends were cut back, 6 bases at V and 1 base at J, with 23 bases in the middle. The length of the CDR3 is 18 residues. In germline, CDR1 is SGHAT, CDR2 FQNNGV. The CDR3 spells CASSRALEPAVGTDTQYF. CDR3 DNA sequence: TGTGCCAGCAGTCGTGCACTAGAGCCTGCCGTCGGCACAGATACGCAGTATTTT.

This chain connects TRBV13 to TRBJ2-7; 8 positions match TRBD2. Looked up from germline, CDR1 is PRHDT and CDR2 is FYEKMQ (reference sequence). Trimming took 5 bases from V and 2 from J; bases not matched to a gene: 5. The CDR3 is made up of 14 amino acids. The CDR3 DNA reads TGTGCCAGCAGCCGACTAGCGACCCCCTACGAGCAGTACTTC. The encoded protein is CASSRLATPYEQYF.

This rearrangement joins TRBV12-5 to TRBJ2-1; a possible D gene is TRBD2 (5 bases). The CDR3 runs to 13 residues. V lost 5 bases and J lost 5, with 10 bases in between. Germline-derived CDR1 and CDR2 are LGHNT and FRNRAP. CDR3 amino acids: CASGPFGDNEQFF. The CDR3 DNA reads as TGTGCTAGTGGTCCGTTCGGGGACAATGAGCAGTTCTTC.

V usage is TRBV6-6 and J usage is TRBJ1-1; possible D gene TRBD1, 5 bases. CDR1 is MNHNY, CDR2 SVGAGI, per germline (reference sequence). The CDR3 length is 14 residues. Trimming took off 2 bases at V and 6 bases at J, with 13 bases between the two ends. The CDR3 loop is CASSYGGFEAEAFF. In nucleotides, the CDR3 is TGTGCCAGCAGTTACGGGGGGTTCGAAGCTGAAGCTTTCTTT.

The chain combines TRBV24-1 with TRBJ2-3, with 7 bases aligning to TRBD2. There are 16 residues in the CDR3. Germline-derived CDR1 and CDR2 are KGHDR and SFDVKD. The V gene end was trimmed by 1 base and the J gene end by 1 base; junction bases not matched to a gene: 4. DNA of the CDR3: TGTGCCACCAGTGATTTTCTAGCGGAGGGCACAGATACGCAGTATTTT. Translated: CATSDFLAEGTDTQYF.

V is TRBV6-5 and J is TRBJ2-7; 7 nucleotides align to TRBD2. The CDR3 runs 13 residues. V lost 8 bases, J lost 4 bases, and 8 bases stayed unmatched. Germline V lookup: CDR1 MNHEY, CDR2 SVGAGI. CDR3: CASGMRLAYEQYF. CDR3 coding DNA: TGTGCCAGCGGAATGAGACTAGCATACGAGCAGTACTTC.

The chain joins TRBV11-3 to TRBJ1-1; D call uncertain. V was pared by 5 bases and J by 3 bases, with 10 bases between. Germline V CDR1 and CDR2: SGHNT, YENEEA. This CDR3 spans 13 amino acids. CDR3: CASSRQRDTEAFF. As DNA, the CDR3 is TGTGCCAGCAGCCGCCAGCGAGACACTGAAGCTTTCTTT.

The gene calls are TRBV6-5 and TRBJ1-2; D not resolved. V lost 7 bases to trimming and J lost 4 bases, with 16 bases between them. This CDR3 is 14 amino acids long. Germline CDR1 reads MNHEY; CDR2 reads SVGAGI. The CDR3 sequence is CASTPPGSFYGYTF. CDR3 DNA: TGTGCCAGCACTCCCCCGGGGAGTTTCTATGGCTACACCTTC.

Here the CDR3 reads CASSGIQGYSPLHF. The CDR3 DNA is TGTGCCAGCAGTGGAATTCAGGGGTATTCACCCCTCCACTTT. V and J are TRBV25-1 and TRBJ1-6; TRBD1 is a possible D gene (6 bases). V lost 4 bases and J 8 bases, leaving 12 bases between the germline ends. The CDR3 loop spans 14 amino acids. The germline CDR1 and CDR2 sequences are MGHDK and SYGVNS.